This T cell receptor (beta chain) was captured in a study of T cells in Graves' hyperthyroidism and ophthalmopathy. Hyperthyroidism, newly diagnosed and lasting under 2 months, affected patients aged 18 to 65. The germline gives CDR1 LNHDA, CDR2 SQIVND (reference sequence). V was cut by 10 bases and J by 0 bases, with 18 bases left in between. This CDR3 has 15 amino acids. This clonotype was found a few times. The antigen is not known. TCR beta CDR3 region amplification was performed from RNA transcripts. In the first-round RT-PCR of the TCR CDR3, the HTBI primer set was used. MiXCR, run by TCRdb on the multiplex PCR reads, gives a single entry per CDR3 protein. The sample lists 800,000 or so distinct CDR3 sequences, roughly 40% occurring once. Study conclusions and caveats: Prediction of ophthalmopathy progression came a median around 6.1 months pre-onset.

The sequence came from a man younger than 35 with Graves' hyperthyroidism. Sequenced: blood. The chain is built from TRBV19 and TRBJ1-1; D unresolved. The CDR3 bases are TGTGCCACCCACTCCCCCGGACTCTTGAACACTGAAGCTTTCTTT. As protein: CATHSPGLLNTEAFF.